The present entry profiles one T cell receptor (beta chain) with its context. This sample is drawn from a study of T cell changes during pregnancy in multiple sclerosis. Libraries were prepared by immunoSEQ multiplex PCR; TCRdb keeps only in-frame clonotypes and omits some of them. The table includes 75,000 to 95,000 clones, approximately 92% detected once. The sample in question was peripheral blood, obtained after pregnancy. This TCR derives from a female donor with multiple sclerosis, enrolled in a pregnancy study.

CDR3 DNA: TGTGCCAGCAGCTGGGGACAGGAGGGCACAGATACGCAGTATTTT. Its translation is CASSWGQEGTDTQYF. This chain connects TRBV5-4 to TRBJ2-3; TRBD1 agrees at 8 bases. Germline CDR1 reads SGHNT; CDR2 reads YYREEE (reference sequence). There are 15 residues in the CDR3. With V trimmed by 3 bases and J by 1 base, 4 bases remained unmatched.